These 5 T cell receptor beta chains share one sample of origin, sequenced in a study of blood T cells in healthy people across ages. A sample-barcoded 5' primer and a J-beta primer mix were used in a second PCR of roughly 6 to 11 cycles. MiXCR, applied by TCRdb to the 5' RACE reads, yields one record per CDR3 protein. Altogether about 900,000 distinct CDR3 sequences are present, about 48% being singletons, with the ten largest covering about an eighth. Material for sequencing was blood. Every receptor here comes from a man aged 25 to 45 in good health.

The chain carries TRBV6-2 or TRBV6-3 and TRBJ1-5, with 8 positions matching TRBD1. V shed 6 bases and J 1 base; nucleotides not matched to a gene: 8. Germline V gene lookup returns CDR1 MNHEY and CDR2 SVGEGT. The CDR3 extends over 16 amino acids. Here the CDR3 reads CASRTGQGMSNQPQHF. CDR3 sequence (DNA): TGTGCCAGCAGAACTGGACAGGGAATGAGCAATCAGCCCCAGCATTTT.

V and J are TRBV30 and TRBJ2-3, with 7 bases lining up with TRBD1. Germline V gene lookup returns CDR1 GTSNPN and CDR2 SVGIG (reference sequence). The CDR3 sequence is 15 residues long. V gave up 8 bases and J gave up 2 bases; unmatched junction bases: 13. The CDR3: CAVRTGSSNTDTQYF. The DNA of the CDR3 is TGTGCCGTCCGGACAGGCTCATCTAACACAGATACGCAGTATTTT.

This clonotype has more than one count but fewer than ten. The chain joins TRBV9 to TRBJ2-1; D is unclear. This CDR3 has 13 amino acids. Germline V gene data show CDR1 as SGDLS and CDR2 as YYNGEE. With 4 bases removed from V and 6 bases from J, the gap between germline ends came to 11 bases. The CDR3 DNA follows: TGTGCCAGCAGCACTTTGACTGGCAATGAGCAGTTCTTC. Translating it yields CASSTLTGNEQFF.

J is TRBJ2-5 and V is TRBV7-9, with D unclear. The J call may not be correct, given that the DNA end is closer to TRBJ2-7. Looked up from germline, CDR1 is SEHNR and CDR2 is FQNEAQ (reference sequence). This CDR3 has 14 residues. The CDR3 DNA is TGTGCCAGCAGCTTGTTTCCCCGGACCTACGAGCAGTACTTC. This sequence encodes CASSLFPRTYEQYF.

The V gene is TRBV6-4, the J gene TRBJ2-3; 10 nucleotides align to TRBD2. CDR1 MRHNA and CDR2 SNTAGT come from the germline V gene. Trimming removed 3 bases from V and 2 bases from J; junction bases left unmatched: 2. This CDR3 comprises 15 residues. The DNA for the CDR3 is TGTGCCAGCAGTGAAGCGGGGGGGTACACAGATACGCAGTATTTT. It yields the protein CASSEAGGYTDTQYF.